This T cell receptor (beta chain) is drawn from a study of beta chain features in type 1 diabetes (dated by TCRdb to 2016 to 2019). General notes on the study: Mean age, gender distribution, total cell number and subset yield were not different between patients and healthy donors. In the study, recently diagnosed type 1 diabetes patients and matched healthy donors were compared on the TCRB repertoires of their sorted circulating CD4+ T cell subsets. Naive and central memory subsets were obtained from all 30 or so donors, but regulatory and stem cell-like memory subsets were isolated from only 8 patients and roughly eight healthy donors. Across all samples, 107,917,701 sorted cells were examined, and cell number per subset correlated strongly with RNA yield. Study-wide findings and limitations: PCR might favor shorter templates, but patient and control samples were amplified and corrected together, so any skew would affect both groups equally. Naive, central memory and regulatory TCRB repertoires appeared to be more similar among patients than among healthy donors. In all four CD4+ subsets, TCRB CDR3 length was moderately but significantly shorter in type 1 diabetes patients. At VDJ recombination sites, patients with type 1 diabetes made fewer insertions and deleted more nucleotides, a pattern implying thymic rearrangement abnormalities. Because cDNA was sequenced instead of genomic DNA, activated cells with high expression could be over-represented, although the groups did not differ in activation or CD3 levels. HLA sub-analyses involved small numbers of individuals, so any influence of HLA type on TCRB rearrangement remained unresolved.

V is cut back by 7 bases and J by 7 bases, with 10 bases in the junction unmatched. The cysteine opens and the phenylalanine closes a CDR3 of 13 amino acids. This entry keeps only the CDR3 DNA: 39 bases, framed from base 1. Reading the germline V gene gives CDR1 SQVTM and CDR2 ANQGSEA. All of the isolated RNA was reverse transcribed with the High Capacity cDNA Reverse Transcription Kit, so expressed TCRB transcripts were sequenced. Naive, central memory and regulatory T cell samples underwent deep immunoSEQ sequencing, averaging roughly 3.3 million total reads per sample. After sorted cells were lysed in RLT buffer, RNA was extracted with DNase-treated RNeasy Micro or Mini kits, with the choice depending on cell number. To prevent cross-contamination, each cell subset was processed individually, whereas patient and healthy donor samples were processed jointly. The immunoSEQ multiplex PCR was used to amplify TCRB sequences from cDNA, generating 87-bp fragments that spanned the CDR3 region. Sequencing of the amplicons was performed on the Illumina HiSeq platform. From the authors' description of their analysis: PCR bias was corrected computationally using synthetic template baselines, and reads within Hamming distance 2 were collapsed, with unmergeable singletons discarded. By aligning reads against IMGT, V, D and J genes, CDR3 length, and insertions or deletions at six rearrangement sites were assigned. Clonotype counts were normalized to sorted cell number within each subset before computing true diversity and Gini coefficients with the tcR R package. The overlap coefficient, calculated on TCRB nucleotide sequences, was used to measure repertoire sharing. Entries here come from immuneACCESS through TCRdb and include only in-frame sequences with V and J called. Some clones fail to appear in such tables; in the studies checked, an unresolved V gene covers under half of the shortfall, and the cause of the remainder is unknown. V and J calls and clone size are those listed in that table; D and trimming were worked out from the DNA. This sample is represented by some 300,000 clones; about 7.8% of them were singletons. The ten largest make up under 1.3% of the sample.

Each donor gave one peripheral blood draw, approximately 100 mL on average, collected into heparinised tubes. A BD FACSAria II was used to sort naive, central memory, regulatory and stem cell-like memory CD4+ T cells with a panel that included CD45RO, CCR7, CD25, CD127, CD95 and CD27. Purity was above 95% for every sorted population. PBMCs were separated immediately by Lymphoprep density gradient centrifugation and were stained directly, without being cultured. So that batch effects would be minimized, each experiment stained and sorted samples in pairs, pairing one healthy donor with one patient. The table lists this clone with a few counts. The antigen it recognizes is unknown. Base qualities are not at hand, and no much larger clone is one base apart.

This receptor was identified in a woman between 18 and 29 years old in good health. The V and J segments used are TRBV29-1 and TRBJ2-1; 7 central nucleotides agree with TRBD2. The source material was central memory CD4+ T cells from blood. The CDR3 region: CSGGTNAGNEQFF. DNA sequence: TGCAGCGGAGGGACTAACGCCGGGAATGAGCAGTTCTTC.